What follows are 8 T cell receptor beta chains derived from one specimen sequenced in a study of blood T cells in healthy people across ages. A second PCR, run for roughly 7 to 12 cycles, used a sample-barcoded 5' primer plus a J-beta primer mix. Each CDR3 protein gets one entry after TCRdb re-called the 5' RACE reads with MiXCR. The data show roughly 1,000,000 distinct CDR3 sequences, with 20% to 25% seen just once and 0.75% held by the top ten. These data also featured in a second study, about T cells of mothers and their children.

What was sequenced was blood. The receptors derive from a girl aged 2-10 years in good health.

This clonotype came up a few times. The chain's CDR3 is CSERLAGEDEQFF. Written as DNA, the CDR3 is TGCAGCGAAAGACTAGCGGGAGAGGATGAGCAGTTCTTC. The chain carries TRBV29-1 and TRBJ2-1; 12 positions agree with TRBD2. The CDR3 totals 13 residues. The junction had 6 bases not matched to a gene; V was cut back by 7 bases and J by 8 bases. CDR1 is SQVTM, CDR2 ANQGSEA, per germline.

This rearrangement joins TRBV25-1 to TRBJ2-5; D is possibly TRBD2 (6 bases). CDR1 is MGHDK, CDR2 SYGVNS, per germline. The CDR3 length is 13 residues. Between the trimmed V and J ends, which lost 9 bases and 11 bases, there was a span of 22 bases. The DNA for the CDR3 is TGTGCCAGTTCCTTCCCGGGGTCTCGGGAGCAGTACTTC. It codes for CASSFPGSREQYF.

The V call is TRBV4-3, the J call TRBJ2-5; 12 bases align to TRBD2. The V gene's germline CDR1 is LGHNA and CDR2 YSLEER. This CDR3 has 16 residues. Losses at the gene ends were 4 bases for V and 5 bases for J; bases not matched to a gene: 8. The CDR3 sequence is CASSPRLAGGYETQYF. As DNA, the CDR3 is TGCGCCAGCAGCCCTCGGCTAGCGGGGGGGTATGAGACCCAGTACTTC.

Points on this clonotype: The junction departs from the called germline gene at one end, perhaps through a read error. The chain recombines TRBV7-2 with TRBJ2-3; 8 bases align to TRBD2. The germline V gene has CDR1 SGHTA and CDR2 FQGNSA. CDR3 length equals 15 residues. CDR3 DNA sequence: TGTGCCTGCAGTTCCACTAGCGGATCCACACATACGCAGTATTTT. Its protein product is CACSSTSGSTHTQYF. The whole variable domain, remainder taken from reference TRBV7-2 and TRBJ2-3, is GAGVSQSPSNKVTEKGKDVELRCDPISGHTALYWYRQSLGQGLEFLIYFQGNSAPDKSGLPSDRFSAERTGGSVSTLTIQRTQQEDSAVYLCACSSTSGSTHTQYFGPGTRLTVL.

There are a few counts of this clonotype. The CDR3 loop reads CASSSLAGAGEQYF. CDR3 DNA sequence: TGTGCCAGCAGCTCCCTAGCGGGAGCGGGAGAGCAGTACTTC. V usage is TRBV12-3 or TRBV12-4 and J usage is TRBJ2-7, with 10 positions matching TRBD2. V lost 6 bases, J lost 7 bases, and 9 bases stayed unmatched. The CDR3 totals 14 residues.

A few counts support this clonotype. The chain employs TRBV6-5 and TRBJ2-2, with 16 bases identical to TRBD2. The V segment lost 0 bases and the J segment 5 bases; nucleotides outside the gene matches: 6. The germline V gene has CDR1 MNHEY and CDR2 SVGAGI. The CDR3 is 19 amino acids. CDR3: CASSYSGTSGGGFTGELFF. CDR3 DNA sequence: TGTGCCAGCAGTTACTCGGGGACTAGCGGGGGGGGTTTTACCGGGGAGCTGTTTTTT.

This clonotype was recorded a few times. This chain joins TRBV14 and TRBJ2-5, with a possible D match to TRBD1 (5 bases). The DNA end favors TRBJ2-7, so the J call may be wrong. This CDR3 spans 13 amino acids. Germline V gene data show CDR1 as SGHDN and CDR2 as FVKESK. The CDR3 coding sequence is TGTGCCAGCAGCCAATCGGACACCTACGAGCAGTACTTC. Its translation is CASSQSDTYEQYF.

In this sample, this clonotype turned up a few times. The chain links TRBV29-1 to TRBJ2-1; 10 bases agree with TRBD1. The CDR3 totals 14 residues. Trimming cost V 3 bases and J 4 bases; bases outside gene matches: 3. CDR1 SQVTM and CDR2 ANQGSEA come from the germline V gene. The chain's CDR3 is CSVDGTGVYNEQFF. The CDR3, as DNA: TGCAGCGTTGACGGGACAGGGGTGTACAATGAGCAGTTCTTC.